This T cell receptor (beta chain) stems from a study of beta chain features in type 1 diabetes. Study background: Sorted cells numbering 107,917,701 were examined across all samples. Study-wide findings and caveats: Type 1 diabetes patients had fewer VDJ junction insertions and more deletions. Patients with Type 1 diabetes showed moderately but significantly shorter TCRB CDR3s in all four CD4+ subsets.

V was trimmed by 6 bases and J by 2 bases, leaving 6 bases between them. Germline V CDR1 and CDR2: SNHLY, FYNNEI. This CDR3 contains 12 residues. Expressed TCRB transcripts were sequenced after all isolated RNA was converted to cDNA. Measured with immunoSEQ multiplex PCR; TCRdb has only the in-frame clones, and not every one. This sample carries 50,000 or so clones, 42% of them seen once, and the ten largest clones take about 1.5%. About this clone itself: The antigen is not known.

The sequence derives from a man between 25 and 39 years old with type 1 diabetes. The chain joins TRBV2 to TRBJ2-3, with D maybe TRBD2 (5 bases). The sequenced sample consisted of Tregs from blood. CDR3 sequence reads: CASREDTDTQYF. CDR3 in DNA: TGTGCCAGCAGGGAGGACACAGATACGCAGTATTTT.